This T cell receptor (beta chain) was retrieved from a study of blood T cell repertoires in COVID-19 (TCRdb year 2020). Describing the broader study: Samples from collaborators originated in the United States, Italy and Spain and spanned both the acute and convalescent phases of COVID-19. Subjects who had been exposed to COVID-19, were actively infected with it, or had recovered from it provided the deeply sampled blood TCRbeta repertoires that made up the dataset. HLA class I and class II types, where available, came from metadata supplied by the sample provider rather than from assay-based typing. A de-identified subject ID, COVID-19 status, age in years and sex were almost always included in the sample metadata. The repertoires were released in a freely available public database intended as a resource for research on the immune response to SARS-CoV-2. The samples were drawn from two sources: the first 160 participants of the ongoing ImmuneRACE study, and some 1,300 subjects contributed by 6 global collaborators. The prospective study material was composed of cDNA or gDNA derived from T cells, B-cell-depleted T cells, or PBMCs. Study-wide conclusions, independent of this receptor: How much clinical and demographic metadata was included differed by source and by participant, and the metadata was provided uncurated.

The immunoSEQ Assay, a bias-controlled multiplex PCR, was used to amplify TCRbeta CDR3 regions from genomic DNA. The published analysis was carried out like this. Within the assay, amplification of reference gene primers was used to estimate how many nucleated cells each sample contained. Sequence reads were collapsed and filtered to measure the absolute abundance of every unique TCRbeta CDR3 rearrangement. Productive Simpson clonality was computed per sample as the square root of Simpson's diversity index over productive rearrangements. Held by TCRdb, this immuneACCESS table contains in-frame sequences only and omits some clones. Under half of the omission traces to an unresolved V gene where checked; the cause of the rest is unknown. V, J and clone size reflect that table, while D and trimming were determined from the DNA. This sample lists about 370,000 clones; nearly 90% were detected once. The ten biggest clones cover 6% to 7.5% of the sample.

The collaborating institutions used their own protocols to collect whole blood in K2EDTA tubes. For TCRbeta analysis, collaborator samples were shipped as frozen whole blood, as isolated PBMCs, or as DNA extracted from either sample type. Regarding this clone: Its recognized antigen is unknown. No base qualities exist here, and no much larger clone lies one base off it.

The CDR3 has 17 amino acids, counting the end cysteine and phenylalanine. Left in the record is the CDR3 DNA by itself, 51 bases read in frame from the first base. From a lookup of the germline V gene, CDR1 and CDR2 are SQVTM and ANQGSEA. V is pruned by 2 bases and J by 5 bases, leaving 13 bases of the junction without a gene match. The sequence came from a man aged 18 to 30 with active or convalescent COVID-19. The chain is assembled from TRBV29-1 and TRBJ2-1, with TRBD1 matching 9 junction bases. Sequencing input: peripheral blood. CDR3 reads: CSVEFWFRQGGHNEQFF. The sequenced DNA: TGCAGCGTTGAATTTTGGTTTCGACAGGGGGGCCACAATGAGCAGTTCTTC.